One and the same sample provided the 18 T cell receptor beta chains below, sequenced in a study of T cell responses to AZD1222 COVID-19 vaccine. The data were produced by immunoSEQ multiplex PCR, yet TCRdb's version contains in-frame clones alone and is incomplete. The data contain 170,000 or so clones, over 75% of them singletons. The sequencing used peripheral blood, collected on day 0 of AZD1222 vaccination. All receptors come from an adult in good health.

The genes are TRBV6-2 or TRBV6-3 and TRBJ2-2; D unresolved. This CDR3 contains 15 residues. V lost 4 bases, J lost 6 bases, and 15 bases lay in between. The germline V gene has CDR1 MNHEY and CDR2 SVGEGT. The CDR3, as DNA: TGTGCCAGCAGTTCCACCTTCGGGCAGTCCGGGGAGCTGTTTTTT. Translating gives CASSSTFGQSGELFF.

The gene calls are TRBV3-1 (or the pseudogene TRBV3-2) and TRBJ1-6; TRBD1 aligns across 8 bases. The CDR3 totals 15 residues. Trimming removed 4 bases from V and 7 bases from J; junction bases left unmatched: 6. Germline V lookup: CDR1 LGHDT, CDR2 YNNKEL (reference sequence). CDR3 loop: CASSRGQGRNSPLHF. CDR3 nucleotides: TGTGCCAGCAGCCGCGGACAGGGCAGGAATTCACCCCTCCACTTT.

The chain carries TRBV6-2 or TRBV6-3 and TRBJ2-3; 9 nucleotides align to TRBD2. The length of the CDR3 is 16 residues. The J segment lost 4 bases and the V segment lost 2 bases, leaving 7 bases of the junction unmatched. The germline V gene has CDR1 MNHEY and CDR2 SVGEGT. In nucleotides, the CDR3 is TGTGCCAGCAGTTACCTCGGCGGGGGGGTTGCAGATACGCAGTATTTT. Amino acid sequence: CASSYLGGGVADTQYF.

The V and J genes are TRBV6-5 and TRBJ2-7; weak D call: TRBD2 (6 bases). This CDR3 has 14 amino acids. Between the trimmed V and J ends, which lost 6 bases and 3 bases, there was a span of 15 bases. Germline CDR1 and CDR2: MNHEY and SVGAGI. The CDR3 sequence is CASRMGGIDYEQYF. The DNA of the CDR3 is TGTGCCAGCAGGATGGGAGGAATTGACTACGAGCAGTACTTC.

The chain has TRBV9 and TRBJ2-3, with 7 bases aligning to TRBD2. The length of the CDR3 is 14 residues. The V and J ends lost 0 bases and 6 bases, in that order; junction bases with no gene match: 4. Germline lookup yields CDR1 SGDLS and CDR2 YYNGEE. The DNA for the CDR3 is TGTGCCAGCAGCGTAGTTGCGGGGGTCGATACGCAGTATTTT. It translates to CASSVVAGVDTQYF.

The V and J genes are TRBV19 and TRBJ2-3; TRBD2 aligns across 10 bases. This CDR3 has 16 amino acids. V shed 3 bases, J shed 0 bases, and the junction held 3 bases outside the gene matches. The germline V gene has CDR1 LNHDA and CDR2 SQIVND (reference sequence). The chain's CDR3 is CASSIALAGSTDTQYF. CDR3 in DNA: TGTGCCAGTAGTATTGCACTAGCGGGGAGCACAGATACGCAGTATTTT. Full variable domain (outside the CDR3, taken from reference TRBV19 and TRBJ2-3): DGGITQSPKYLFRKEGQNVTLSCEQNLNHDAMYWYRQDPGQGLRLIYYSQIVNDFQKGDIAEGYSVSREKKESFPLTVTSAQKNPTAFYLCASSIALAGSTDTQYFGPGTRLTVL.

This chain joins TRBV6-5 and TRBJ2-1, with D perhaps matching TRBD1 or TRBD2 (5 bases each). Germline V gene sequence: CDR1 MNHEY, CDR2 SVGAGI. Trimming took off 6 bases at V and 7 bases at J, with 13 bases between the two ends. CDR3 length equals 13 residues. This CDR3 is CASSLRGSNEQFF. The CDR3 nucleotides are TGTGCCAGCAGCCTGAGGGGTTCGAATGAGCAGTTCTTC.

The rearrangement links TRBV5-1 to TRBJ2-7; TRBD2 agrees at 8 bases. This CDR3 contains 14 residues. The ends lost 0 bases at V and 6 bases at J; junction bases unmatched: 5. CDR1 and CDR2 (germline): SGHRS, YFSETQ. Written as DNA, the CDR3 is TGCGCCAGCAGCTTGGACTGGGGGACTAGCGAGCAGTACTTC. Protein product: CASSLDWGTSEQYF.

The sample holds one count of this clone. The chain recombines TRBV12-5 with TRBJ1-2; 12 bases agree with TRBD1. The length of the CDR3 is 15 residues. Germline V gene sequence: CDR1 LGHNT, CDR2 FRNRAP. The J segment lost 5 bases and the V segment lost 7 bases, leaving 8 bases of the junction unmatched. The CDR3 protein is CASALGQGAPYGYTF. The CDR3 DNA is TGTGCTAGTGCCCTGGGACAGGGGGCACCTTATGGCTACACCTTC.

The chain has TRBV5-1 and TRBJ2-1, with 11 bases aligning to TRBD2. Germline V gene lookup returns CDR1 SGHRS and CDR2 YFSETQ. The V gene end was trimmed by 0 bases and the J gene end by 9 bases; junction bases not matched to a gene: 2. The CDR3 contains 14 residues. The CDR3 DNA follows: TGCGCCAGCAGCTTGGTAGCGGGGGGGCCTGAGCAGTTCTTC. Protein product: CASSLVAGGPEQFF.

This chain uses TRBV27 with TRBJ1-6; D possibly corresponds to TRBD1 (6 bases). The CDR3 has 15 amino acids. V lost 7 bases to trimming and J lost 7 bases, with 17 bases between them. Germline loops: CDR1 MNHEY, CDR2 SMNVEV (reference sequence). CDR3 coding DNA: TGTGCCAGCAACCGGGGGGGCGGTGGCAATTCACCCCTCCACTTT. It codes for CASNRGGGGNSPLHF.

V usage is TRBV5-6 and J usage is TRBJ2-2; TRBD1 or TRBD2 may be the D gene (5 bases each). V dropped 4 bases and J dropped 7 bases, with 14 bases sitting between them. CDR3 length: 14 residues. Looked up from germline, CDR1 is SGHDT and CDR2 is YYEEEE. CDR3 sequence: CASSADFQGGELFF. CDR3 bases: TGTGCCAGCAGCGCGGACTTCCAGGGCGGGGAGCTGTTTTTT.

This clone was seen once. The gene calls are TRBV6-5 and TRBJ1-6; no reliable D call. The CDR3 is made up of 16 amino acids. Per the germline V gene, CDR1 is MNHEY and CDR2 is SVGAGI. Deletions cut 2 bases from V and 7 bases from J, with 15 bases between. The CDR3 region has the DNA TGTGCCAGCAGTTACGCCCCCGACGTGGGGAATTCACCCCTCCACTTT. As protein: CASSYAPDVGNSPLHF.

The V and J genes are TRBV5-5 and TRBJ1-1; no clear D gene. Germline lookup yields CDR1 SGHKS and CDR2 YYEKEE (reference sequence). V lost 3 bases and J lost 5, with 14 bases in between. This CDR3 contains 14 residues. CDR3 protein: CASSSTQRGTEAFF. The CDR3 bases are TGTGCCAGCAGCTCGACACAACGAGGAACTGAAGCTTTCTTT.

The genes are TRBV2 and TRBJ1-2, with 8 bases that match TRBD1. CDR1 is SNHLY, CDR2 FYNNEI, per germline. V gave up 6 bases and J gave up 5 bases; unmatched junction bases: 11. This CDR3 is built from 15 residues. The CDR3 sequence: CASRSDRGGGYGYTF. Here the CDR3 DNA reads TGTGCCAGCAGATCAGACAGGGGAGGAGGGTATGGCTACACCTTC. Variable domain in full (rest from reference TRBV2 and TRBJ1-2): EPEVTQTPSHQVTQMGQEVILRCVPISNHLYFYWYRQILGQKVEFLVSFYNNEISEKSEIFDDQFSVERPDGSNFTLKIRSTKLEDSAMYFCASRSDRGGGYGYTFGSGTRLTVV.

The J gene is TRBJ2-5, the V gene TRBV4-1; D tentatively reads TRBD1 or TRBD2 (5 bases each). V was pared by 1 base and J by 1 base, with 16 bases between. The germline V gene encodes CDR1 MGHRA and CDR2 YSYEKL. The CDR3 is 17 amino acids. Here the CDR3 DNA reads TGCGCCAGCAGCCAAGCGTGGGGGACGGCGATCCAAGAGACCCAGTACTTC. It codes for CASSQAWGTAIQETQYF.

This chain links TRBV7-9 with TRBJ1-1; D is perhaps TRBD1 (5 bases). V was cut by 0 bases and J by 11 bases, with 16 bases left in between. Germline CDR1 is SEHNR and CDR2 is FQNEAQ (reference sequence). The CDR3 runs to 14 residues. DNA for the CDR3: TGTGCCAGCAGCTTAGCGGGGGGAAGTCGAGGGGCTTTCTTT. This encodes CASSLAGGSRGAFF.

The CDR3 loop is CASSLDQSGRYGYTF. The CDR3 bases are TGTGCCAGCAGCTTAGATCAGTCGGGTCGCTATGGCTACACCTTC. The chain uses TRBV11-2 and TRBJ1-2, with D unclear. The CDR3 totals 15 residues. Germline CDR1 SGHAT, CDR2 FQNNGV. Trimming took 0 bases from V and 4 from J, leaving 12 bases between them.